This TCR beta chain was captured in a study of T-cell reconstitution after alpha-beta-depleted transplantation in children. Study observations and caveats: Certain patients had high TCRbeta diversity at day 60, and it came from recipient T cells and thymic progenitors that survived. It was reported that alpha-beta T cells came from several hundred expanded graft clones (about two months after transplant). T-cell numbers and diversity, one year after transplant, stemmed largely from T cells that were newly produced.

Comment on this clonotype: Antigen: not known.

Unique molecular identifiers were incorporated during preparation of the TCRbeta library. Using its own MiXCR run on the PCR reads, TCRdb lists one record per CDR3 protein. The table has 490,000 or so distinct CDR3 sequences, roughly a tenth seen once. The length of the CDR3 is 15 residues. V was shortened by 0 bases and J by 7 bases, with 16 bases between the two germline ends. Germline values: CDR1 DFQATT, CDR2 SNEGSKA (reference sequence). The gene calls are TRBV20-1 and TRBJ2-1, with unresolved D. The sequence derives from a child aged 2-9 years with inherited bone marrow failure, due to receive a stem cell transplant. The specimen comprised PBMCs, sampled before TCRalphabeta/CD19-depleted stem cell transplant. The CDR3 region has the DNA TGCAGTGCTAGAGAAGTAGCCGCCCGAAGGAATGAGCAGTTCTTC. It yields the protein CSAREVAARRNEQFF.